This record covers a single T cell receptor beta chain. Its antigen remains unidentified. The CDR3 length is 15 residues. V was clipped by 10 bases and J by 10 bases; unmatched bases: 15. The germline V gene encodes CDR1 SGHDT and CDR2 YYEEEE. These data come from a study of T cell responses to AZD1222 COVID-19 vaccine. Study-wide points: CD4 TCRs covered the whole spike, strongest at regions 160-218 and 743-854. Samples come after the peak T cell response, not at day 14. Nearly half of spike-specific TCRs reportedly target unmutated variant regions. After two AZD1222 doses, spike-specific TCR breadth and depth rose versus day 0.

TCRdb's table, derived via immunoSEQ multiplex PCR, lists solely in-frame clones and lacks some. In the table there are 150,000 to 200,000 clones, almost 95% of which are singletons. This sample comprised peripheral blood, obtained on day 0 of AZD1222 vaccination. The chain links TRBV5-6 to TRBJ2-1; 12 bases fit TRBD2. This TCR was recovered from an adult in good health. The CDR3, as DNA: TGTGCCGCAGCCCGTCCTAGCGGGGGGGCCGGAGAGCAGTTCTTC. Amino acids: CAAARPSGGAGEQFF.